The T cell receptor beta chain described here comes from a study of T cells after yellow fever vaccination (dated by TCRdb to between 2017 and 2020). Notes on the research overall: The SMART-Seq v4 Ultra Low Input RNA kit was used to prepare libraries from fractions with low cell numbers. To follow T-cell clones before and after both primary and booster YFV17D yellow fever vaccination, bulk TCR alpha and beta repertoires underwent longitudinal sequencing. Blood was drawn at multiple timepoints before and after primary and secondary immunization, with bulk PBMC replicates and cell subsets isolated. Two healthy male donors, one aged 18 to 30 and one aged 30 to 39 years, were included in the cohort. The paper as a whole reports these results and caveats: Most clones expanded after primary vaccination (almost 97% of CD4 and 70% to 90% of CD8) were re-detected after the booster, suggesting that broad memory maintenance occurred. A small share of clonotypes was detected in both CD4 and CD8 compartments, with the overlap likely arising from convergent recombination. Compared with the primary T-cell response, the secondary T-cell response was weaker but faster, peaking on day 5 rather than day 15. Computational filtering was needed because FACS-sorted repertoires could contain abundant contaminating clonotypes from the bulk population. The study included only a couple of donors, which limits how far the findings can be generalized.

Synthesis of TCR cDNA relied on 5'RACE template switching, a step that introduced a universal primer site along with unique molecular identifiers. Priming of cDNA synthesis was performed from both the TCR alpha and TCR beta constant segments. Library amplification involved two PCR steps, and the second step added sample barcodes and sequencing adapters. Sequencing of the libraries was done on either Illumina HiSeq 2500 (2x100 bp) or NovaSeq (2x150 bp). The source study handled its data this way. MIGEC handled demultiplexing of reads and collapsing into UMI consensus sequences, while MiXCR performed V(D)J alignment. Vaccine-responding clonotypes were defined with edgeR using replicate PBMC samples, requiring FDR below 0.01 and a log2 fold change above 5 up to day 15. Each bulk clonotype received a CD4 or CD8 identity based on whether the sequenced CD4 or CD8 repertoire contained that clonotype at higher abundance. Using fastp at Q25 and MiXCR, TCRdb reprocessed the public reads and kept productive beta chains. Identical CDR3 protein sequences are pooled into one entry, listed with their most common genes and DNA. The V and J calls were not made by the authors but by TCRdb's processing. The sample profile shows 55,000 to 70,000 distinct CDR3 sequences; around 7% of them were found once. The top ten hold 35% to 40% of the sample.

The treatment or condition label, read with the paper, signifies: live attenuated yellow fever vaccine strain. A standard Ficoll-Paque protocol was used to isolate PBMCs from peripheral blood. CD4 and CD8 T-cell fractions were isolated with Dynabeads CD4 and CD8 positive selection kits. TriZol was used to extract RNA from bulk PBMCs, from CD4 and CD8 fractions, and from dextramer-positive and dextramer-negative fractions. This clonotype was recorded many times. Its recognized antigen is unknown. No base quality information exists; no much larger clone differs at one position. Relative to germline, V is 3 bases shorter and J is 1 base shorter, with 14 bases between their ends. Counted from cysteine to phenylalanine, this CDR3 has 15 amino acids. Kept here is only the CDR3 DNA, which spans 45 bases and is read in frame from base 1. The germline V gene encodes CDR1 SQVTM and CDR2 ANQGSEA.

The input for sequencing was CD8+ T cells sorted from PBMCs, taken about 41 days after the first yellow fever vaccination. Recombination linked TRBV29-1 to TRBJ2-3; TRBD2 might be the D gene, on 7 matching bases. This receptor was taken from a young man who received the YFV17D yellow fever vaccine. The CDR3 region reads CSVDWGLAGTDTQYF. The nucleotide sequence is TGCAGCGTTGATTGGGGGCTAGCGGGCACAGATACGCAGTATTTT.